The sequence of this T cell receptor (beta chain) was determined in a study of response to subunit inactivated influenza vaccine. Points from the study as a whole: The study's authors posited that every seasonal influenza vaccination enlists few new T cells.

TCRdb passed the RT-PCR reads through MiXCR, listing each CDR3 protein once. The data show about 520,000 distinct CDR3 sequences, about 25% seen once. As concerns this clonotype: Its cognate antigen is unknown.

The CDR3 sequence is 12 residues long. Deletions cut 7 bases from V and 5 bases from J, with 14 bases between. Per the germline V gene, CDR1 is SQVTM and CDR2 is ANQGSEA. The TCR sequence derives from a middle-aged man who received an inactivated influenza vaccine. This chain uses TRBV29-1 with TRBJ1-2; weak D call: TRBD1 (5 bases). Material: CD4+ T cells sorted from PBMCs, obtained more than 4 days after vaccination. CDR3 coding DNA: TGCAGCGCAGACCGGGACGGATATGGCTACACCTTC. It is translated as CSADRDGYGYTF.